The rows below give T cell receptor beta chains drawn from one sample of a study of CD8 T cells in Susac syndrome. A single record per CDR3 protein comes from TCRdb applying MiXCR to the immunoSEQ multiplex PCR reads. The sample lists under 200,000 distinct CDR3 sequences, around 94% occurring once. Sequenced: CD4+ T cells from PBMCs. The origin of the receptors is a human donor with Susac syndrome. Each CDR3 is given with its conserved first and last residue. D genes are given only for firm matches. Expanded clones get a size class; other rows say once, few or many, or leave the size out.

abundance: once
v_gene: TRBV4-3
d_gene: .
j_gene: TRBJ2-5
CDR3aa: CASSQDFAETQYF
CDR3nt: TGCGCCAGCAGCCAAGATTTTGCGGAGACCCAGTACTTC

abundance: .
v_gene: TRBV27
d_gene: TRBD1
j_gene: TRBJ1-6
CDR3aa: CASSFRTDRVNSPLHF
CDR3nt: TGTGCCAGCAGTTTCAGAACGGACAGGGTCAATTCACCCCTCCACTTT

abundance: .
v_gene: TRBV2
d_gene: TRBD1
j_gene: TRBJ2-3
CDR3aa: CASSQRTGTDTQYF
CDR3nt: TGTGCCAGCAGTCAAAGGACAGGGACAGATACGCAGTATTTT

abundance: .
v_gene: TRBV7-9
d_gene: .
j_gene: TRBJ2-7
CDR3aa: CASSRTGQLASYEQYF
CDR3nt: TGTGCCAGCAGCCGCACAGGACAGTTAGCGTCCTACGAGCAGTACTTC

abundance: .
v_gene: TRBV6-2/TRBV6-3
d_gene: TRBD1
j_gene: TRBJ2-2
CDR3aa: CASSYLGQGTGELFF
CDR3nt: TGTGCCAGCAGTTACCTTGGACAGGGGACCGGGGAGCTGTTTTTT

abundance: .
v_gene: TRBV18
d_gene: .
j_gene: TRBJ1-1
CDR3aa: CASSPQGDTTEAFF
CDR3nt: TGTGCCAGCTCACCACAGGGAGACACCACTGAAGCTTTCTTT

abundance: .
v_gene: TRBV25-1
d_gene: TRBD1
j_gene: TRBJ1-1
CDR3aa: CASSSHRGDGTEAFF
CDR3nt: TGTGCCAGCAGTTCCCACAGGGGCGATGGCACTGAAGCTTTCTTT

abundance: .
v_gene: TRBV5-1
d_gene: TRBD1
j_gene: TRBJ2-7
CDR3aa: CASSLYPGGTTYEQYF
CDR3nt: TGCGCCAGCAGCTTGTATCCAGGGGGCACGACCTACGAGCAGTACTTC

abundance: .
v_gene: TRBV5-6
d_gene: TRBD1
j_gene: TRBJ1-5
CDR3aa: CASSLLGGDQPQHF
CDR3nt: TGTGCCAGCAGCTTGCTAGGGGGCGATCAGCCCCAGCATTTT

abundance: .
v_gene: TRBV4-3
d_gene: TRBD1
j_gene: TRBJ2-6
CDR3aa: CASSRMAGTAFSGANVLTF
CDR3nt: TGCGCCAGCAGCCGGATGGCCGGGACAGCGTTCTCTGGGGCCAACGTCCTGACTTTC

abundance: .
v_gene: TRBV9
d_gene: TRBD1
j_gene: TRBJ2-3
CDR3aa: CASSAGQGIGTDTQYF
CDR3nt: TGTGCCAGCAGCGCGGGACAGGGGATTGGCACAGATACGCAGTATTTT

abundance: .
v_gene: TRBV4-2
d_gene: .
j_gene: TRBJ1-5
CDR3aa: CASSQDGSNNQPQHF
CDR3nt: TGTGCCAGCAGCCAAGATGGGTCGAACAATCAGCCCCAGCATTTT

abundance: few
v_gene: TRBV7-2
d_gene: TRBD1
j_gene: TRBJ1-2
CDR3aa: CASSTRQGNYGYTF
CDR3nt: TGTGCCAGCAGCACCCGACAGGGTAACTATGGCTACACCTTC

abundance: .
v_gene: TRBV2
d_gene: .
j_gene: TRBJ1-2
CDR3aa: CASSNIPNYGYTF
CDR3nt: TGTGCCAGCAGTAACATCCCAAACTATGGCTACACCTTC

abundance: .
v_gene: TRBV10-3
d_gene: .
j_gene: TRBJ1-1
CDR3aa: CAISEDRQNTEAFF
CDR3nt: TGTGCCATCAGTGAGGATAGACAGAACACTGAAGCTTTCTTT

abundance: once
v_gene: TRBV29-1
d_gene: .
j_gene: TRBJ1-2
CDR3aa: CSVTAGDPTNYGYTF
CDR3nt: TGCAGCGTCACCGCCGGGGACCCGACTAACTATGGCTACACCTTC

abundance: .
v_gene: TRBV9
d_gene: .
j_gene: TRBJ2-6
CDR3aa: CASRKGQGSGANVLTF
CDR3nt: TGTGCCAGCAGGAAAGGCCAGGGTTCCGGGGCCAACGTCCTGACTTTC

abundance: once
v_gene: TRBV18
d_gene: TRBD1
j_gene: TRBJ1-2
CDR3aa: CASSPMGTGSYYGYTF
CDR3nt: TGTGCCAGCTCACCAATGGGGACAGGGTCCTACTATGGCTACACCTTC

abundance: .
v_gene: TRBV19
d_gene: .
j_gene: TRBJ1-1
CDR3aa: CASKQGRNTEAFF
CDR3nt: TGTGCCAGTAAACAGGGACGGAACACTGAAGCTTTCTTT

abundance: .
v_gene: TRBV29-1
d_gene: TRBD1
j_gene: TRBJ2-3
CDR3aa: CSTLAPGQGKDTQYF
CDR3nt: TGCAGCACCCTCGCACCGGGACAGGGGAAAGATACGCAGTATTTT

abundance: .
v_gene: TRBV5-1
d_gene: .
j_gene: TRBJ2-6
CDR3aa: CASSLSLSGANVLTF
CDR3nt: TGCGCCAGCAGCTTGAGCCTCTCTGGGGCCAACGTCCTGACTTTC

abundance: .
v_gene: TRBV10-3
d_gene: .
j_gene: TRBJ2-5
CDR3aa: CAISEGGETQYF
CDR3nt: TGTGCCATCAGTGAAGGGGGGGAGACCCAGTACTTC

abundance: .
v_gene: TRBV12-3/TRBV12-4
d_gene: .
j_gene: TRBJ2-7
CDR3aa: CASTKTGTGEQYF
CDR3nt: TGTGCCAGCACCAAAACAGGGACCGGCGAGCAGTACTTC

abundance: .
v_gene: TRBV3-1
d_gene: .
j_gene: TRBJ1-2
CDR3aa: CASSLSGMDGYTF
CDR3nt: TGTGCCAGCAGCCTAAGTGGCATGGACGGCTACACCTTC

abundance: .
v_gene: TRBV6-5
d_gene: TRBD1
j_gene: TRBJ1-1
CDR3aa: CASIKWGQGSGAFF
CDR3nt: TGTGCCAGCATCAAATGGGGACAGGGGTCGGGAGCTTTCTTT

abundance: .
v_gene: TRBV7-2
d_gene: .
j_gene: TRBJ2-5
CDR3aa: CASSSQQETQYF
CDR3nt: TGTGCCAGCAGCTCGCAACAAGAGACCCAGTACTTC

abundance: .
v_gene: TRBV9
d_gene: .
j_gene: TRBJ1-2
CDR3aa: CASSPDINYGYTF
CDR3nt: TGTGCCAGCAGCCCCGACATTAACTATGGCTACACCTTC

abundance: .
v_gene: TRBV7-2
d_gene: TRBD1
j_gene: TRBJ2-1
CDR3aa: CASSLDREDGNEQFF
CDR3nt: TGTGCCAGCAGCTTGGACAGGGAGGATGGTAATGAGCAGTTCTTC

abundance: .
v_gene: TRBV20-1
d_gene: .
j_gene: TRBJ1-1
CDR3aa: CSARDRVAGTEAFF
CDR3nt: TGCAGTGCTAGAGATAGGGTGGCGGGCACTGAAGCTTTCTTT

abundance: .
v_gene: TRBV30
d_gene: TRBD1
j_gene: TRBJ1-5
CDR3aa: CAWSLDRVSGGNQPQHF
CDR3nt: TGTGCCTGGAGTTTGGACAGGGTATCGGGGGGCAATCAGCCCCAGCATTTT

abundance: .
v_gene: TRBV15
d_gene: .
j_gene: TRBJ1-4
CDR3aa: CATSRVKGGDEKLFF
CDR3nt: TGTGCCACCAGCAGAGTTAAGGGGGGTGACGAAAAACTGTTTTTT

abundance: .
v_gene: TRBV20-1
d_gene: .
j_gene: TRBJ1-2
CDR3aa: CSARGGTYEGYTF
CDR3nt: TGCAGTGCTAGAGGGGGGACGTACGAGGGCTACACCTTC

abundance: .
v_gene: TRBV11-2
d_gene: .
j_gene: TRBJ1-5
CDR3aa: CASSLTGLRQPQHF
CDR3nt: TGTGCCAGCAGCTTGACAGGCCTTCGGCAGCCCCAGCATTTT

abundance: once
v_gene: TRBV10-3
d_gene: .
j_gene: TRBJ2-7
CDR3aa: CAPGEVEQYF
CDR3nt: TGTGCCCCCGGCGAGGTCGAGCAGTACTTC

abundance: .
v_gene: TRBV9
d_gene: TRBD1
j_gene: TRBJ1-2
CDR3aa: CASSAGTGPRYGYTF
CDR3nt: TGTGCCAGCAGCGCGGGGACAGGGCCGAGATATGGCTACACCTTC

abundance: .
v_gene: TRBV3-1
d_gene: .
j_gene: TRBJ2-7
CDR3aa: CASSLFGPYEQYF
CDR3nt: TGTGCCAGCAGCCTTTTCGGGCCCTACGAGCAGTACTTC

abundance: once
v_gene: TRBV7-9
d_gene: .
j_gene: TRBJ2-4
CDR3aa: CASSLGGAGVHIQYF
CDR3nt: TGTGCCAGCAGCTTAGGAGGGGCAGGCGTACACATTCAGTACTTC

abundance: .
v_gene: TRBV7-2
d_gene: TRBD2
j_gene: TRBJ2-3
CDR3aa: CASSPRTSQWGQYF
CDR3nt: TGTGCCAGCAGCCCCCGGACTAGTCAGTGGGGGCAGTATTTT

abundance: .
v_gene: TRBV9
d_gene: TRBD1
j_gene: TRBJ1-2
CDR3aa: CASSPRDRDYGYTF
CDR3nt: TGTGCCAGCAGCCCCCGGGACAGGGACTATGGCTACACCTTC

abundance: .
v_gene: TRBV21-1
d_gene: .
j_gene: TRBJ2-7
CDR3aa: CASSKDGGYYEQYF
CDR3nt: TGTGCCAGCAGCAAGGACGGCGGATACTACGAGCAGTACTTC

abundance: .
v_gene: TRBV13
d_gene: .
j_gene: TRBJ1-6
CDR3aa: CASSLDQGSPLHF
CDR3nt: TGTGCCAGCAGCTTAGATCAGGGATCACCCCTCCACTTT

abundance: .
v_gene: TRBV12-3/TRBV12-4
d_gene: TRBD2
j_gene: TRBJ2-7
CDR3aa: CASGGGSYEQYF
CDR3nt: TGTGCCAGCGGCGGGGGCTCCTACGAGCAGTACTTC

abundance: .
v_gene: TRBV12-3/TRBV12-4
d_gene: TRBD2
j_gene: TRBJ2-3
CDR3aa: CASRGLASRTDTQYF
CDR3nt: TGTGCCAGCAGGGGACTAGCCTCACGCACAGATACGCAGTATTTT

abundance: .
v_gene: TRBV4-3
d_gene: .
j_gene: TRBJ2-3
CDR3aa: CASSQDWRDTQYF
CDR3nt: TGCGCCAGCAGCCAAGATTGGAGGGATACGCAGTATTTT

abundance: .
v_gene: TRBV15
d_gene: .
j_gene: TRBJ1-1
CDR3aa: CATSSYAPVNTEAFF
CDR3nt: TGTGCCACCAGCAGTTACGCTCCGGTGAACACTGAAGCTTTCTTT

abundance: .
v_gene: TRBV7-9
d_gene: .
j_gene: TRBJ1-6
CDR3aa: CASSSEQPNSPLHF
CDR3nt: TGTGCCAGCAGCTCTGAACAGCCTAATTCACCCCTCCACTTT

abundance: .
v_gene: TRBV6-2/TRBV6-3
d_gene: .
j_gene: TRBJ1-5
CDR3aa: CASRKTGGPQHF
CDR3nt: TGTGCCAGCCGTAAAACAGGAGGACCCCAGCATTTT

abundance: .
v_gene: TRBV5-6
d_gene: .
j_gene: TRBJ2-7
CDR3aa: CASRTLTGNYEQYF
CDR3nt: TGTGCCAGCCGGACCCTTACCGGGAACTACGAGCAGTACTTC

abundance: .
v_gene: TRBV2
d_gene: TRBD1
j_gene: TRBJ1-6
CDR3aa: CASSEDRGLNSPLHF
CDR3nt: TGTGCCAGCAGTGAAGACAGGGGGCTTAATTCACCCCTCCACTTT

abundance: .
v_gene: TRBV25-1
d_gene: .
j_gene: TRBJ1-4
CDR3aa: CASSDPSPALMEKLFF
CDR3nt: TGTGCCAGCAGTGACCCCTCCCCGGCGCTTATGGAAAAACTGTTTTTT

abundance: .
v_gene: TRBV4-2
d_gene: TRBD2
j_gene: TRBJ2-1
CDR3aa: CASSQDRPTSGGPSSYNEQFF
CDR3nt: TGTGCCAGCAGCCAAGATCGACCGACTAGCGGGGGGCCGAGCTCCTACAATGAGCAGTTCTTC

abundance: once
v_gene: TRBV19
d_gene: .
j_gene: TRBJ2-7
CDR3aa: CATVQGYEQYF
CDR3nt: TGTGCCACCGTGCAGGGGTACGAGCAGTACTTC

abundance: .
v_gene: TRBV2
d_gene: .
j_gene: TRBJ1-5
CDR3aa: CASGSADNQPQHF
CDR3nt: TGTGCCAGCGGGTCGGCAGACAATCAGCCCCAGCATTTT

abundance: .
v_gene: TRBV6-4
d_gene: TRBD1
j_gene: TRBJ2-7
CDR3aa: CASKTDRPSYEQYF
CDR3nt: TGTGCCAGCAAAACGGACAGGCCCTCCTACGAGCAGTACTTC

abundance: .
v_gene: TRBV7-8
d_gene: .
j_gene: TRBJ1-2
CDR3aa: CASSLTTANYGYTF
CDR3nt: TGTGCCAGCAGCCTGACGACAGCTAACTATGGCTACACCTTC

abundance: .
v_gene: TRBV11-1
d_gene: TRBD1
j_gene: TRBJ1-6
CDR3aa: CASSPGTESVAPLHF
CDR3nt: TGTGCCAGCAGCCCGGGGACAGAGTCGGTAGCACCCCTCCACTTT

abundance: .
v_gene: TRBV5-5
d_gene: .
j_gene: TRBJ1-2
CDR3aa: CASSSGEGAVIGYGYTF
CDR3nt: TGTGCCAGCAGCTCCGGTGAAGGGGCCGTTATTGGATATGGCTACACCTTC

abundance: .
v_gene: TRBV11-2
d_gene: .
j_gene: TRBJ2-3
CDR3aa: CASSFRGRTDTQYF
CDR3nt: TGTGCCAGCAGCTTCCGGGGCCGCACAGATACGCAGTATTTT

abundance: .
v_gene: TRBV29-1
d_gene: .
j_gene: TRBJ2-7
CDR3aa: CSVVRGQASSYEQYF
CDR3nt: TGCAGCGTAGTACGCGGGCAGGCGAGCTCCTACGAGCAGTACTTC

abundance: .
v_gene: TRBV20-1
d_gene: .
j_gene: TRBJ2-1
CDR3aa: CSAEGHPGLDEQFF
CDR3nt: TGCAGTGCCGAAGGACACCCCGGGTTGGATGAGCAGTTCTTC